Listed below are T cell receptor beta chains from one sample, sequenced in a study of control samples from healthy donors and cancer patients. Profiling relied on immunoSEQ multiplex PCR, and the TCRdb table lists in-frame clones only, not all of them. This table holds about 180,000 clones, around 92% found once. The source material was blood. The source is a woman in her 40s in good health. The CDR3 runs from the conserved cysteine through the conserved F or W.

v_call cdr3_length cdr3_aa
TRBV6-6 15 CASSRDRENTDTQYF
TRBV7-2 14 CASSNTGTAYGYTF
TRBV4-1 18 CASSQLLTRGLPGDEQFF
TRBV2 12 CASSEGLGEQYF
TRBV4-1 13 CASSLKQGYEQFF
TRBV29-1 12 CSVVGGRTEAFF
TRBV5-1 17 CASSPRTGREALNIQYF
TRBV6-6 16 CASSYSGGQGTDTQYF
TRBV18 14 CASSPYRDDDGYTF
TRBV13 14 CASSLDRAGNTIYF
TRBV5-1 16 CASSGGTAHGADTQYF
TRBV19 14 CASSLGGSGEKLFF
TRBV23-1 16 CASSAAEVGSNQPQHF
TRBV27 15 CASSSPGRGDYGYTF
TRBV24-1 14 CATSDPTVNYGYTF
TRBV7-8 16 CASSLEAGGMTYEQYF
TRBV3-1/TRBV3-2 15 CASSQDRDSTDTQYF
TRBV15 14 CATSRARQNTEAFF
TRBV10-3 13 CAIRRDSMETQYF
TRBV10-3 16 CAISEFQGSPTDTQYF
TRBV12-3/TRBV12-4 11 CASSPGDEQYF